Sequencing of this T cell receptor beta chain was carried out in a study of response to subunit inactivated influenza vaccine. Each CDR3 protein gets one entry after TCRdb re-called the RT-PCR reads with MiXCR. The sample carries about 700,000 distinct CDR3 sequences, approximately 15% recorded once. Germline V gene lookup returns CDR1 LGHDT and CDR2 YNNKEL (reference sequence). V gave up 1 base and J gave up 5 bases, with 15 bases separating them. The CDR3 contains 15 residues. Here the sequenced sample was PBMCs from blood, taken around 15 days before vaccination. This chain connects TRBV3-1 to TRBJ2-7, with D unresolved. This TCR was sampled from a man in his fifties or sixties who received an inactivated influenza vaccine. As DNA, the CDR3 is TGTGCCAGCAGCCAAGCTGGCGGCCTAGTTGACGAGCAGTACTTC. Translating gives CASSQAGGLVDEQYF.